This note documents a single T cell receptor (beta chain) sequence. This sample was included in a study of blood T cell repertoires in COVID-19. Overall study context: Sample material is recorded as cDNA or gDNA derived from T cells, B-cell-depleted T cells, or PBMCs.

TCRdb's copy holds only in-frame clones and misses some; the assay was immunoSEQ multiplex PCR. The data hold approximately 180,000 clones, with 75% to 80% observed a single time. The CDR3 covers 18 residues. Germline V gene data show CDR1 as SGHAT and CDR2 as FQNNGV. V dropped 4 bases and J dropped 6; count of bases not matched to a gene: 11. This sequence joins TRBV11-2 and TRBJ2-2; 13 bases are shared with TRBD2. The clonotype comes from a woman between 65 and 79 years old with acute or convalescent COVID-19. Source material: peripheral blood. In DNA form, the CDR3 reads TGTGCCAGCAGCTCCCCCTCCGGACTAGCGGGAGTACCCGGGGAGCTGTTTTTT. As protein: CASSSPSGLAGVPGELFF.